This T cell receptor (beta chain) came from a study of blood T cell repertoires in COVID-19. Across the whole study: Specimens from acute and convalescent COVID-19 originated in the United States, Italy and Spain. Sources were T cells, B-cell-depleted T cells, or PBMCs; the material itself was cDNA or gDNA.

This CDR3 is built from 16 residues. Deletions cut 2 bases from V and 6 bases from J, with 17 bases between. In germline, CDR1 is MRHNA, CDR2 SNTAGT. Source study methods: Estimation of nucleated cell counts relied on the amplification of reference gene primers. TCRdb's copy holds only in-frame clones and misses some; the assay was immunoSEQ multiplex PCR. V and J calls and clone size are given by that table; D and trimming were obtained from the DNA. The sample has about 96,000 clones; less than 85% are singletons. The sequenced material came from peripheral blood. The TCR originated in a woman in her sixties with acute or convalescent COVID-19. The rearrangement uses TRBV6-4 and TRBJ1-5; perhaps TRBD1 as D (6 bases). The CDR3 sequence: CASSDLNRQAGQPQHF. The CDR3 bases are TGTGCCAGCAGTGACCTAAACAGACAGGCAGGTCAGCCCCAGCATTTT.